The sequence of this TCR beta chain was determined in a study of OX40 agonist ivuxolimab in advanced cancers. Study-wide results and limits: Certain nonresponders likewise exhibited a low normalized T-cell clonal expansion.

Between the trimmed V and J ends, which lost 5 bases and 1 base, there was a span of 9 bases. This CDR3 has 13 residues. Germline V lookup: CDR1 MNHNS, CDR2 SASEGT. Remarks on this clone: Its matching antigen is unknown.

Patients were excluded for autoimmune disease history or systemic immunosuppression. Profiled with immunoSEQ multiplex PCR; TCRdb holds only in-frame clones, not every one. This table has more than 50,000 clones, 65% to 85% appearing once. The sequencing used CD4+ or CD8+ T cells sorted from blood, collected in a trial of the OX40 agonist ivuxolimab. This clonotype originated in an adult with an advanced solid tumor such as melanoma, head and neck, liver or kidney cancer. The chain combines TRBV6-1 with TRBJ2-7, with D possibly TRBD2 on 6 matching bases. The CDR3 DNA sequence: TGTGCCAGCAGTCGGGGGTTATCCTACGAGCAGTACTTC. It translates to CASSRGLSYEQYF.